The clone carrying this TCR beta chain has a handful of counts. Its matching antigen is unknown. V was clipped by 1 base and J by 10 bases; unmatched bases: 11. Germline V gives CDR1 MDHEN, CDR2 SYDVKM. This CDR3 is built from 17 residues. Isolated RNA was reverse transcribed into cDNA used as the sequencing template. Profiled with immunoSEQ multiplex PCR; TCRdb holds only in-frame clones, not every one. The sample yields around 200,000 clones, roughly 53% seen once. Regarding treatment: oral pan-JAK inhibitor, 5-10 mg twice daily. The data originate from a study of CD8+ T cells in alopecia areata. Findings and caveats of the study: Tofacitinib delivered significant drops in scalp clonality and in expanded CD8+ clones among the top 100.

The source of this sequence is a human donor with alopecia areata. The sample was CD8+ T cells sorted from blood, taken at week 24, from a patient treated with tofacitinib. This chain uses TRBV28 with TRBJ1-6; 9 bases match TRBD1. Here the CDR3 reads CASSLLPGDRVGSPLHF. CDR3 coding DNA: TGTGCCAGCAGTTTATTGCCTGGGGACAGGGTCGGATCACCCCTCCACTTT.